This T cell receptor (beta chain) stems from a study of shared clonotypes between healthy human individuals. This clone was counted a single time. Its antigen is not known. Findings and limits, study-wide: Rarefaction curves obtained for sorted subsets showed sequencing incomplete despite large depth. Relative to memory subsets, naive subsets generally showed larger estimated richness.

Data came from immunoSEQ multiplex PCR; TCRdb stores just in-frame clones and leaves some out. The repertoire has approximately 340,000 clones, more than 60% of them found once; the top ten carry more than 9%. The germline V gene has CDR1 KGHSH and CDR2 LQKENI. Trimming removed 3 bases from V and 4 bases from J; junction bases left unmatched: 18. CDR3 length: 20 residues. The sample comprised memory CD4+ T cells sorted from blood. Subset: CD45RA-negative fraction. The V and J genes are TRBV18 and TRBJ2-1; 10 bases agree with TRBD1. The sequence derives from a young man in good health. The DNA of the CDR3 is TGTGCCAGCTCACCCATCCCCTATACCGGGACAGGGGCCCTATACAATGAGCAGTTCTTC. This codes for CASSPIPYTGTGALYNEQFF.